This T cell receptor beta chain was recovered during a study of Ad26.COV2.S vaccination and SARS-CoV-2 variants (dated by TCRdb to about 2021). Regarding the study in general: TCRbeta repertoire sequencing served as the tool for gauging how specific and how broad the SARS-CoV-2-reactive T cell receptors were following Ad26.COV2.S vaccination. A total of around 32 samples were included in the TCR-sequenced set, comprising about 20 Ad26.COV2.S vaccine recipients, 5 placebo recipients and 8 SARS-CoV-2 convalescent individuals.

TCRbeta CDR3 regions were sequenced with the immunoSEQ Assay. After extraction, genomic DNA underwent amplification by bias-controlled multiplex PCR, followed by high-throughput sequencing. On the study's bioinformatics: To quantify the absolute abundance of every unique TCRbeta CDR3 region, sequences were collapsed and filtered. T cell fraction was estimated by normalizing TCRbeta template counts to usable DNA, which was measured by amplifying reference genes present in all nucleated cells. Repertoire TCRs were annotated as SARS-CoV-2-specific by exact matching of V gene, CDR3 amino acid sequence and J gene to a known reactive TCR set. The reference SARS-CoV-2 TCR set came from MIRA and was filtered for enrichment in COVID-19-positive ImmuneCODE repertoires, removing public or cross-reactive TCRs. Drawing on the MIRA antigens, annotated TCRs were analysed further at the level of specific ORF or position within ORF. Depth was the summed frequency of annotated unique rearrangements, while breadth was defined as annotated unique rearrangements over total unique productive rearrangements. TCR breadth was compared between groups using two-sided Wilcoxon rank-sum tests. TCRdb holds this immuneACCESS table with in-frame rearrangements only. Some clones are missing; in checked studies, unresolved V genes explain under half, and the rest has no known cause. V and J calls and clone size follow that table, whereas D and trimming were derived from the DNA. Present in this sample are about 94,000 clones, 82% of which were seen just once. Clones ranked in the top ten supply approximately 16% of the sample.

To note about this clone: The antigen this receptor binds is unknown. Per-base quality was not reported, and no clone a single base away is much larger than it.

Paper-wide results and their limitations: After vaccination, substantial breadth of spike-specific CD8+ and CD4+ T cell responses was reported. Non-spike TCR breadth was comparable between vaccine and placebo recipients, consistent with the vaccine containing only spike. Compared with placebo recipients, Ad26.COV2.S recipients showed higher spike-specific TCR breadth (P = 0.0014). The authors noted that total T cell responses may have been underestimated by the TCR breadth and depth analyses.

CDR1 SGHTA and CDR2 FQGNSA were looked up in the germline V gene. Trimming leaves V shorter by 5 bases and J shorter by 4 bases, with the junction holding 4 bases beyond the gene matches. The CDR3 spans 14 residues, from the cysteine through the phenylalanine. The entry retains the CDR3 DNA only, 42 bases that are in frame from base 1. The time point label of this sample denotes: individuals recovered from natural SARS-CoV-2 infection. The chain is encoded by TRBV7-2 joined to TRBJ1-4, and 7 junctional nucleotides match TRBD1. The sample here was peripheral blood, taken after recovery from COVID-19. This TCR was recovered from a human donor who had recovered from COVID-19. The CDR3 region reads CASSLTGVNEKLFF. At the DNA level, the sequence is TGTGCCAGCAGCCTTACAGGGGTTAATGAAAAACTGTTTTTT.